These 26 T cell receptor beta chains came from one sample sequenced in a study of CD8 T cells in Susac syndrome (dated by TCRdb to the late 2010s). Library preparation used the immunoSEQ multiplex PCR assay. RNA was extracted using the RNeasy kit, and about 0.5 to 1 microgram was reverse transcribed with random hexamers. The public reads were reprocessed in TCRdb via fastp at Q25 and MiXCR, keeping in-frame beta chains. Each CDR3 protein gets just one entry, which takes the most common genes and DNA from the rows behind it. The sample table holds 65,000 to 80,000 distinct CDR3 sequences, of which roughly 90% were seen once. The leading ten clones occupy around 0.49% of the sample. The sample was CD8+ T cells from PBMCs. The receptors shown here come from a human donor with multiple sclerosis.

This chain connects TRBV24-1 to TRBJ2-2; tentatively, D is TRBD2 (6 bases). Germline CDR1 is KGHDR and CDR2 is SFDVKD. The CDR3 loop spans 14 amino acids. V was trimmed by 1 base and J by 7 bases, leaving 9 bases between them. CDR3 nucleotide sequence: TGTGCCACCAGTGATTTTTCCGGGGGCGGGGAGCTGTTTTTT. This sequence encodes CATSDFSGGGELFF.

The V and J genes are TRBV12-3 or TRBV12-4 and TRBJ2-1; D is possibly TRBD1 or TRBD2 (5 bases each). With 2 bases removed from V and 0 bases from J, the gap between germline ends came to 11 bases. The CDR3 loop spans 16 amino acids. The CDR3 coding sequence is TGTGCCAGCAGTTTATCCAGGGACGTCTCCTACAATGAGCAGTTCTTC. Residues: CASSLSRDVSYNEQFF.

V usage is TRBV3-1 and J usage is TRBJ2-5; 10 bases fit TRBD2. The V and J ends lost 5 bases and 1 base, in that order; junction bases with no gene match: 16. The V gene's germline CDR1 is LGHDT and CDR2 YNNKEL (reference sequence). This CDR3 region has 19 residues. Here the CDR3 reads CASSNRLAGIRGPQETQYF. The DNA of the CDR3 is TGTGCCAGCAGCAACAGACTAGCGGGCATAAGGGGGCCCCAAGAGACCCAGTACTTC.

This chain uses TRBV28 with TRBJ1-1, with D unresolved. Trimming pared 5 bases from V and 3 bases from J, leaving 16 bases between. The CDR3 is made up of 15 amino acids. The germline V gene has CDR1 MDHEN and CDR2 SYDVKM. CDR3 coding DNA: TGTGCCAGCAGTCTGCAAGGTGGGCAAGACACTGAAGCTTTCTTT. Translating it yields CASSLQGGQDTEAFF.

This clonotype was seen just once. This chain links TRBV27 with TRBJ1-4, with TRBD1 as a possible D gene (6 bases). Trimming cost V 6 bases and J 2 bases, with 22 bases left between them. Germline CDR1 MNHEY, CDR2 SMNVEV (reference sequence). CDR3 length equals 18 residues. In DNA, the CDR3 is TGTGCCAGCAGCGCCTCGGGCAGGGGATTCTGGACTAATGAAAAACTGTTTTTT. It specifies CASSASGRGFWTNEKLFF. The variable domain in full, completed from reference TRBV27 and TRBJ1-4, reads EAQVTQNPRYLITVTGKKLTVTCSQNMNHEYMSWYRQDPGLGLRQIYYSMNVEVTDKGDVPEGYKVSRKEKRNFPLILESPSPNQTSLYFCASSASGRGFWTNEKLFFGSGTQLSVL.

The chain links TRBV28 to TRBJ1-1; 9 positions match TRBD1. With 11 bases clipped from V and 4 bases from J, the junction kept 17 bases outside the gene matches. Germline V gives CDR1 MDHEN, CDR2 SYDVKM. CDR3 length: 16 amino acids. CDR3 in amino acids: CASRGGQGRSGTEAFF. The CDR3 DNA follows: TGTGCCTCCAGGGGGGGACAGGGTCGTAGTGGCACTGAAGCTTTCTTT.

J is TRBJ2-7 and V is TRBV20-1, with a tentative D call TRBD1 (6 bases). With 0 bases removed from V and 2 bases from J, the gap between germline ends came to 14 bases. The length of the CDR3 is 15 residues. The germline V gene encodes CDR1 DFQATT and CDR2 SNEGSKA (reference sequence). CDR3 bases: TGCAGTGCTAGAGACCGGGACACACCAACCTACGAGCAGTACTTC. The encoded protein is CSARDRDTPTYEQYF.

V and J are TRBV19 and TRBJ1-1, with 7 positions matching TRBD1. Germline V gene lookup returns CDR1 LNHDA and CDR2 SQIVND (reference sequence). V gave up 5 bases and J gave up 6 bases; unmatched junction bases: 9. The CDR3 is made up of 14 amino acids. The CDR3 here is CASSFRGGLAEAFF. The CDR3 DNA sequence: TGTGCCAGTAGTTTCCGAGGGGGCTTGGCTGAAGCTTTCTTT.

The chain couples TRBV30 to TRBJ2-1, with 7 bases identical to TRBD2. V was pared by 0 bases and J by 0 bases, with 5 bases of the junction left unmatched. Germline CDR1 is GTSNPN and CDR2 is SVGIG (reference sequence). The CDR3 totals 16 residues. For the CDR3, the DNA is TGTGCCTGGAGTGTACCGAGCGGGGTCTCCTACAATGAGCAGTTCTTC. Its translation: CAWSVPSGVSYNEQFF.

J is TRBJ1-2 and V is TRBV7-9; D remains unclear. The V gene's germline CDR1 is SEHNR and CDR2 FQNEAQ (reference sequence). With 1 base removed from V and 8 bases from J, the gap between germline ends came to 14 bases. The CDR3 is 14 amino acids. The CDR3 DNA reads TGTGCCAGCAGCTTAGGAGGGCAATCGAGGGGCTACACCTTC. This gives the protein CASSLGGQSRGYTF.

The J gene is TRBJ2-1, the V gene TRBV29-1; the D is unclear. V lost 3 bases and J 5 bases, leaving 14 bases between the germline ends. Per germline, CDR1 SQVTM and CDR2 ANQGSEA. This CDR3 is built from 14 residues. The CDR3 is CSVEWRPGDNEQFF. The CDR3 nucleotides are TGCAGCGTTGAGTGGCGGCCTGGGGACAATGAGCAGTTCTTC.

This chain links TRBV3-1 with TRBJ2-1; tentative D call: TRBD1 (5 bases). Germline CDR1 reads LGHDT; CDR2 reads YNNKEL (reference sequence). The CDR3 runs to 17 residues. V lost 4 bases, J lost 2 bases, and 18 bases lay in between. DNA for the CDR3: TGTGCCAGCAGCCTCCTCCCAGGGCAGGGTCCCTACAATGAGCAGTTCTTC. Its protein product is CASSLLPGQGPYNEQFF.

The J gene is TRBJ2-4, the V gene TRBV3-1; tentatively, D is TRBD2 (5 bases). CDR1 and CDR2 (germline): LGHDT, YNNKEL (reference sequence). There are 16 residues in the CDR3. The ends were cut back, 4 bases at V and 1 base at J, with 14 bases in the middle. The CDR3 DNA is TGTGCCAGCAGCCCCGAGGGTGCTGGGGCCAAAAACATTCAGTACTTC. It codes for CASSPEGAGAKNIQYF.

J is TRBJ2-5 and V is TRBV27; D is possibly TRBD1 (6 bases). Germline loops: CDR1 MNHEY, CDR2 SMNVEV (reference sequence). The CDR3 contains 14 residues. Trimming pared 5 bases from V and 3 bases from J, leaving 13 bases between. The CDR3 reads CASSRHRQEETQYF. DNA of the CDR3: TGTGCCAGCAGTAGACATCGACAGGAAGAGACCCAGTACTTC.

V gene TRBV9 combines with J gene TRBJ2-2; D ambiguous. The germline CDR1 and CDR2 sequences are SGDLS and YYNGEE. The CDR3 length is 17 residues. V lost 0 bases, J lost 4 bases, and 16 bases lay in between. CDR3 loop: CASSVEDTAVSTGELFF. The CDR3 nucleotides read TGTGCCAGCAGCGTAGAAGATACAGCTGTCTCCACCGGGGAGCTGTTTTTT.

Concerning this clonotype: The junction does not match germline at one end; this may be a read error. The rearrangement links TRBV6-5 to TRBJ1-1; weak D call: TRBD1 (5 bases). Looked up from germline, CDR1 is MNHEY and CDR2 is SVGAGI. CDR3 length: 15 residues. The CDR3 region has the DNA TGTACCAGCAGTTACTCGCCAGGGATGAGGACTGAAGCTTTCTTT. It translates to CTSSYSPGMRTEAFF.

The V and J genes are TRBV27 and TRBJ1-5, with D tentatively TRBD1 (5 bases). This CDR3 spans 12 amino acids. Germline V gives CDR1 MNHEY, CDR2 SMNVEV (reference sequence). The germline V and J ends were trimmed by 6 bases and 9 bases, with 12 bases remaining between them. CDR3 DNA sequence: TGTGCCAGCAGCCCCTTTGGGGGGCCCCAGCATTTT. Amino acids: CASSPFGGPQHF.

The J gene is TRBJ2-7, the V gene TRBV27; TRBD1 might be the D (6 bases). The V end lost 0 bases, the J end lost 4 bases, and 13 bases lay between the germline ends. The CDR3 has 15 amino acids. CDR1 MNHEY and CDR2 SMNVEV come from the germline V gene (reference sequence). The CDR3 region is CASSLSLGAAYEQYF. The CDR3 bases are TGTGCCAGCAGTTTATCCCTGGGGGCGGCTTACGAGCAGTACTTC.

V is TRBV27 and J is TRBJ2-1; 10 nucleotides line up with TRBD2. This CDR3 has 13 residues. V lost 8 bases, J lost 7 bases, and 5 bases stayed unmatched. CDR1 is MNHEY and CDR2 is SMNVEV in the germline V gene (reference sequence). The CDR3 sequence is CASSAGGPNEQFF. The CDR3 DNA reads TGTGCCAGCTCAGCGGGGGGGCCTAATGAGCAGTTCTTC.

The chain links TRBV4-1 to TRBJ2-7; 7 bases match TRBD1. CDR1 is MGHRA, CDR2 YSYEKL, per germline. With V trimmed by 1 base and J by 3 bases, 12 bases remained unmatched. The CDR3 loop spans 17 amino acids. The CDR3 reads CASSQAAFVTGIYEQYF. The CDR3 coding sequence is TGCGCCAGCAGCCAAGCCGCTTTTGTGACAGGGATCTACGAGCAGTACTTC.

The J gene is TRBJ2-2, the V gene TRBV9; no clear D. In germline, CDR1 is SGDLS, CDR2 YYNGEE. The CDR3 runs 14 residues. V lost 3 bases, J lost 1 base, and 7 bases lay in between. The CDR3 loop is CASSAPLNTGELFF. DNA of the CDR3: TGTGCCAGCAGCGCCCCCCTGAACACCGGGGAGCTGTTTTTT.

This rearrangement joins TRBV13 to TRBJ2-7; D gene ambiguous. Trimming shortened V by 5 bases and J by 6 bases, and 14 bases separated the two germline ends. Germline CDR1 and CDR2: PRHDT and FYEKMQ (reference sequence). There are 13 residues in the CDR3. CDR3 amino acids: CASSPGPVGEQYF. CDR3 nucleotides: TGTGCCAGCAGCCCCGGACCTGTCGGCGAGCAGTACTTC.

This chain uses TRBV6-2 or TRBV6-3 with TRBJ2-6; 7 bases match TRBD1. V dropped 5 bases and J dropped 7; count of bases not matched to a gene: 5. The germline V gene has CDR1 MNHEY and CDR2 SVGEGT. This CDR3 is 14 amino acids long. The CDR3 sequence is CASSQGGRANVLTF. In DNA form, the CDR3 reads TGTGCCAGCAGTCAAGGGGGCAGAGCCAACGTCCTGACTTTC.

This clonotype was detected only once. This sequence joins TRBV27 and TRBJ1-1; D perhaps matches TRBD1 (6 bases). Trimming removed 7 bases at V and 1 base at J, with 13 bases between. The CDR3 is 14 residues long. Germline loops: CDR1 MNHEY, CDR2 SMNVEV (reference sequence). The CDR3 loop is CASNPDRSNTEAFF. The CDR3 DNA reads as TGTGCCAGCAATCCGGACAGATCGAACACTGAAGCTTTCTTT.

The chain couples TRBV11-2 to TRBJ2-1; the D gene is possibly TRBD2 (7 bases). There are 16 residues in the CDR3. Germline CDR1 and CDR2: SGHAT and FQNNGV. Trimming stripped 1 base from V and 1 base from J, with 11 bases between. DNA of the CDR3: TGTGCCAGCAGCTTAGGGGGGGGCGTATCCTACAATGAGCAGTTCTTC. This translates into CASSLGGGVSYNEQFF.

The CDR3 DNA reads TGTGCCAGCAGCCCTTCCGGGCCTGGCAATCAGCCCCAGCATTTT. Residues: CASSPSGPGNQPQHF. V usage is TRBV3-1 and J usage is TRBJ1-5, with D uncertain. Trimming removed 4 bases at V and 2 bases at J, with 12 bases between. Per germline, CDR1 LGHDT and CDR2 YNNKEL (reference sequence). This CDR3 region has 15 residues.